This is a list of T cell receptor beta chains from one sample in a study of blood T cell repertoires in COVID-19. TCRdb's copy holds only in-frame clones and misses some; the assay was immunoSEQ multiplex PCR. The sample records approximately 280,000 clones, approximately 90% being singletons. The source material was peripheral blood. These receptors originate from a man aged 40-55 years with acute or convalescent COVID-19. The CDR3 runs from the conserved cysteine through the conserved F or W. D genes are given only for firm matches. Clone size, where shown, is once, few, many, or a class for clones that have expanded.

d_gene,abundance,j_gene,v_gene,CDR3nt,CDR3aa
NA,NA,TRBJ2-1,TRBV15,TGTGCCACCAGCAGAGATCCACAGGGTGAGCAGTTCTTC,CATSRDPQGEQFF
NA,NA,TRBJ1-1,TRBV5-1,TGCGCCAGCAGCCAAGGGTCTACGGGAATGAACACTGAAGCTTTCTTT,CASSQGSTGMNTEAFF
NA,once,TRBJ1-6,TRBV6-1,TGTGCCAGCAGTGATGGCCAGGGTAGGAATTCACCCCTCCACTTT,CASSDGQGRNSPLHF
TRBD1,NA,TRBJ1-6,TRBV7-2,TGTGCCAGCAGCTTAGTGGGACAGGGTTACTCACCCCTCCACTTT,CASSLVGQGYSPLHF
TRBD2,NA,TRBJ2-3,TRBV5-1,TGCGCCAGCAGCACTAGCGGGGGAAGTACAGATACGCAGTATTTT,CASSTSGGSTDTQYF
TRBD1,NA,TRBJ2-5,TRBV28,TGTGCCAGCAACAGGGGGCGAGAGGAGACCCAGTACTTC,CASNRGREETQYF
NA,NA,TRBJ1-5,TRBV7-2,TGTGCCAGCAGCTTCCTAGGCATTAATCAGCCCCAGCATTTT,CASSFLGINQPQHF
NA,NA,TRBJ1-2,TRBV4-1,TGCGCCAGCAGCCAACCCGGGACACTTCCCTATGGCTACACCTTC,CASSQPGTLPYGYTF
NA,NA,TRBJ1-3,TRBV12-5,TGTGCTAGTGGTTTGGGGGACTTCGGTGTAGGAAACACCATATATTTT,CASGLGDFGVGNTIYF
NA,NA,TRBJ2-3,TRBV6-6,TGTGCCAGCAGCCGAGGGAGCCGTGGTCGAGGCACAGATACGCAGTATTTT,CASSRGSRGRGTDTQYF
TRBD1,NA,TRBJ1-3,TRBV20-1,TGCAGTGCTAGTAAACGGCAGGGGGCCGACACCATATATTTT,CSASKRQGADTIYF
NA,NA,TRBJ1-1,TRBV3-1/TRBV3-2,TGTGCCAGCAGCCAGGTTTTCGGGAGGGGGAACACTGAAGCTTTCTTT,CASSQVFGRGNTEAFF
NA,NA,TRBJ2-1,TRBV14,TGTGCCAGCAGCCATCTACTTGGGAGGGGGGGCTACAATGAGCAGTTCTTC,CASSHLLGRGGYNEQFF
NA,NA,TRBJ1-2,TRBV6-1,TGTGCCAGCAGTGAAGGGCACGGGAGGTCTGTTGGCTACACCTTC,CASSEGHGRSVGYTF
NA,NA,TRBJ1-4,TRBV2,TGTGCCAGCAGGGGGGGGAATGAAAAACTGTTTTTT,CASRGGNEKLFF
NA,NA,TRBJ2-7,TRBV11-2,TGTGCCAGCAGCTTAGGGCAGGGAGGATACGAGCAGTACTTC,CASSLGQGGYEQYF
NA,once,TRBJ2-7,TRBV5-3,TGTGCCCCCCGCAGGCTGCTGGGTTGCGAGCAGTACTTC,CAPRRLLGCEQYF
NA,NA,TRBJ1-1,TRBV20-1,TGCAGTGCGTCGGGGGACACTGAAGCTTTCTTT,CSASGDTEAFF
TRBD1,NA,TRBJ1-2,TRBV12-5,TGTGCTAGTGGTTTGGTAGCCAGGGGGCTGACTTTAGCTAACTATGGCTACACCTTC,CASGLVARGLTLANYGYTF
NA,NA,TRBJ1-2,TRBV15,TGTGCCACCAGCAGAGTGGCCAGTGACTATGGCTACACCTTC,CATSRVASDYGYTF
NA,once,TRBJ1-1,TRBV6-1,TGTGCCAGCAGTGAAGTAAATAGGGGGACTGAAGCTTTCTTT,CASSEVNRGTEAFF
NA,NA,TRBJ1-1,TRBV6-5,TGTGCCAGCAGGACAGGACAGTATAAAGCTTTCTTT,CASRTGQYKAFF
TRBD1,NA,TRBJ2-3,TRBV7-9,TGTGCCAGCAGCTTAAGGGGACAGGGGGCTGGGGTCTCCACAGATACGCAGTATTTT,CASSLRGQGAGVSTDTQYF